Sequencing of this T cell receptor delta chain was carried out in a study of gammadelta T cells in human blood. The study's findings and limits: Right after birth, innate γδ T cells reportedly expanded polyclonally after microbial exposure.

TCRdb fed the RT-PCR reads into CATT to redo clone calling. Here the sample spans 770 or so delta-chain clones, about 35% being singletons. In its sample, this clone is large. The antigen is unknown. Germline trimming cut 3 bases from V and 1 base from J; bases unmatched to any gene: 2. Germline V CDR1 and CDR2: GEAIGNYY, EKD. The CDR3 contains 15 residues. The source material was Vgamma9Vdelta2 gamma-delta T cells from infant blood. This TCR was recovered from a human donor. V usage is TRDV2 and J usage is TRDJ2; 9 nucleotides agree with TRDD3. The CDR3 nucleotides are TGTGCCTGTGACTTACTGGGGGATTTGACAGCACAACTCTTCTTT. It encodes CACDLLGDLTAQLFF.